The source of this T cell receptor beta chain is a study of T-cell memory formation after mild COVID-19. Study conclusions and caveats: Contracting CD8+ clones were enriched in EMRA, CD4+ mainly in CM and EM. That cross-reactive memory joined was suggested by some responding clones appearing in pre-infection memory. Clones that shrank (day 15 to 85) were balanced CD4/CD8, whereas later expanders leaned CD4+.

As to this clonotype: No antigen is known for it.

TCRdb analysed the 5' RACE reads with MiXCR anew, one entry per CDR3 protein. The sample gives around 200,000 distinct CDR3 sequences, approximately 30% of which show up once; 10% to 12% is in the top ten. Germline V gene lookup returns CDR1 KGHDR and CDR2 SFDVKD. J lost 0 bases, V lost 3 bases, and 9 bases had no gene match. CDR3 size: 18 residues. Sequenced material: PBMCs or a T cell subset sorted from them (not recorded which). The receptor was isolated from an adult woman who had mild COVID-19 (a few samples of this study predate the infection). Cell type and time point are not known. The rearrangement uses TRBV24-1 and TRBJ2-1; TRBD2 matches at 8 bases. The CDR3: CATSDPEGGTSSYNEQFF. The CDR3 DNA reads as TGTGCCACCAGTGATCCCGAGGGTGGGACTAGCTCCTACAATGAGCAGTTCTTC.